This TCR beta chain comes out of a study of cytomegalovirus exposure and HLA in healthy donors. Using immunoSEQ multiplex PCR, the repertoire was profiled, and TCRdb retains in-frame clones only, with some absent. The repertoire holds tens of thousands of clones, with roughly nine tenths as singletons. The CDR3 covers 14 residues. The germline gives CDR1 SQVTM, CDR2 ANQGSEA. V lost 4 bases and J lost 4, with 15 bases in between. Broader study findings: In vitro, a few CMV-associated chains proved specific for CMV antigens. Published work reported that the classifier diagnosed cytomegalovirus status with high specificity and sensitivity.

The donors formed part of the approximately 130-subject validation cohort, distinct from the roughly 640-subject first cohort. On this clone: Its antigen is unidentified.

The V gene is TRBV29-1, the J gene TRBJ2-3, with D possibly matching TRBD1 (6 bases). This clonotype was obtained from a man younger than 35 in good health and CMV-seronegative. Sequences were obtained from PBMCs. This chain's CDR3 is CSVGVTGAPDTQYF. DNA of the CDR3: TGCAGCGTTGGTGTGACAGGTGCCCCAGATACGCAGTATTTT.